This TCR beta chain emerged from a study of blood T cell repertoires in COVID-19. For the study at large: COVID-19 samples from acute and convalescent phases originated in the United States, Italy and Spain. In each case, the material was cDNA or gDNA derived from T cells, B-cell-depleted T cells, or PBMCs.

Germline loops: CDR1 SGHRS, CDR2 YFSETQ. Trimming pared 3 bases from V and 2 bases from J, leaving 12 bases between. The CDR3 sequence is 14 residues long. Under the authors' procedure: Using reference gene primer amplification, nucleated cell counts were estimated. Here immunoSEQ multiplex PCR was the method, and the copy in TCRdb shows in-frame clones only, minus some. V, J and clone size reflect that table, while D and trimming were determined from the DNA. This table holds approximately 200,000 clones, around 88% found once. This sequence was found in a man younger than 35 with active or convalescent COVID-19. The chain couples TRBV5-1 to TRBJ2-7; tentatively, D is TRBD1 (6 bases). The sequencing input was peripheral blood. CDR3 sequence (DNA): TGCGCCAGCAGCTGGGCAGGGGCGACCTACGAGCAGTACTTC. It specifies CASSWAGATYEQYF.